These 5 T cell receptor beta chains came from one sample sequenced in a study of T-cell memory formation after mild COVID-19. MiXCR, applied by TCRdb to the 5' RACE reads, yields one record per CDR3 protein. The table includes under 300,000 distinct CDR3 sequences, less than 20% detected once. Sequenced: PBMCs or a T cell subset sorted from them (not recorded which). These receptors all come from a man between 18 and 35 years old who had mild COVID-19 (a few samples of this study predate the infection). Cell type and time point are not known.

J is TRBJ1-2 and V is TRBV6-1; no reliable D call. V shed 4 bases and J shed 2 bases, with 5 bases lying between them. The CDR3 contains 12 residues. Germline V lookup: CDR1 MNHNS, CDR2 SASEGT. The CDR3 bases are TGTGCCAGCAGTGCTGTGAACTATGGCTACACCTTC. Protein product: CASSAVNYGYTF.

There are a few counts of this clonotype. The CDR3 sequence is CASSPSWIADTQYF. For the CDR3, the DNA is TGTGCCAGCTCACCGTCTTGGATCGCAGATACGCAGTATTTT. The chain joins TRBV18 to TRBJ2-3; D unresolved. Trimming took 3 bases from V and 4 from J, leaving 11 bases between them. The CDR3 is 14 residues long. CDR1 and CDR2 from the germline V gene are KGHSH and LQKENI.

The sample holds a few counts of this clonotype. The chain couples TRBV7-2 to TRBJ2-1; TRBD2 might be the D (6 bases). Germline V gives CDR1 SGHTA, CDR2 FQGNSA. This CDR3 region has 14 residues. Deletions cut 6 bases from V and 9 bases from J, with 18 bases between. The chain's CDR3 is CASRWREYEAEQFF. CDR3 bases: TGTGCCAGCAGGTGGAGGGAGTACGAGGCTGAGCAGTTCTTC.

In its sample, this clonotype was seen a few times. This sequence joins TRBV5-4 and TRBJ2-3; the D gene could be TRBD1 or TRBD2 (6 bases each). The CDR3 has 13 residues. Trimming took 4 bases from V and 5 from J, leaving 11 bases between them. Germline CDR1 SGHNT, CDR2 YYREEE (reference sequence). DNA for the CDR3: TGTGCCAGCAGCCGCGAGGGGGGAGATACGCAGTATTTT. The encoded protein is CASSREGGDTQYF.

V is TRBV27 and J is TRBJ2-7, with D possibly TRBD2 on 6 matching bases. CDR3 length: 11 amino acids. Per germline, CDR1 MNHEY and CDR2 SMNVEV (reference sequence). V was cut by 8 bases and J by 5 bases, with 10 bases left in between. The CDR3 DNA reads TGTGCCAGCCACCGCGGGGACGAGCAGTACTTC. It is translated as CASHRGDEQYF.